Listed here are 21 T cell receptor beta chains from one sample, sequenced in a study of vaccination effects on CD4 cells after COVID-19. Their specific antigens are unknown. Method: immunoSEQ multiplex PCR; TCRdb's copy keeps in-frame clones and lacks some. The data contain tens of thousands of clones, about 70% of them singletons. Expansion with viral peptide pools was applied to antigen-specific CD4+ T cells by the ViraFEST assay prior to sequencing. The authors isolated CD4+ T cells after ten to eleven days of culture. Among the vaccine recipients, none had a prior SARS-CoV-2 infection, and nucleocapsid antibodies were negative. Sequenced material: CD4+ T cells from PBMCs cultured with HCoV-NL63 spike peptides, taken before COVID-19 vaccination. Every receptor here comes from a human donor who received a COVID-19 vaccine.

This clone was found a few times. The rearrangement uses TRBV24-1 and TRBJ2-2, with D possibly TRBD1 on 6 matching bases. Germline CDR1 KGHDR, CDR2 SFDVKD. The CDR3 consists of 14 residues. The V end was cut by 5 bases, the J end by 4 bases, with 10 bases between. The chain's CDR3 is CATSGAGATGELFF. CDR3 DNA sequence: TGTGCCACCAGTGGAGCAGGGGCCACCGGGGAGCTGTTTTTT.

The chain employs TRBV19 and TRBJ2-6; D not certain. Germline values: CDR1 LNHDA, CDR2 SQIVND (reference sequence). Trimming took 11 bases from V and 0 from J, leaving 8 bases between them. The length of the CDR3 is 13 residues. CDR3 nucleotides: TGTGCCGTTCGGCCCTCTGGGGCCAACGTCCTGACTTTC. It codes for CAVRPSGANVLTF.

V gene TRBV6-4 combines with J gene TRBJ2-2; no definite D call. Germline V gene sequence: CDR1 MRHNA, CDR2 SNTAGT. Trimming left V 6 bases short and J 6 bases short, with 14 bases between. This CDR3 comprises 14 residues. For the CDR3, the DNA is TGTGCCAGCAGCCCCCTAGACTCGCCCGGGGAGCTGTTTTTT. Protein: CASSPLDSPGELFF.

The genes are TRBV15 and TRBJ2-6, with D perhaps TRBD1 (5 bases). Trimming removed 3 bases from V and 3 bases from J, with 15 bases in between. Germline V lookup: CDR1 LNHNV, CDR2 YYDKDF (reference sequence). The CDR3 has 17 amino acids. The CDR3 DNA reads as TGTGCCACCAGCAGCCAGGTAGGGGTTTATGGGGCCAACGTCCTGACTTTC. It translates to CATSSQVGVYGANVLTF.

V gene TRBV5-1 combines with J gene TRBJ1-2; the D gene is possibly TRBD1 (5 bases). Per the germline V gene, CDR1 is SGHRS and CDR2 is YFSETQ. This CDR3 comprises 14 residues. Trimming removed 0 bases from V and 5 bases from J, with 11 bases in between. CDR3 nucleotide sequence: TGCGCCAGCAGCTTGGACGCTGGGGGGTATGGCTACACCTTC. Translation: CASSLDAGGYGYTF.

The chain has TRBV6-2 or TRBV6-3 and TRBJ2-7; D gene ambiguous. Trimming stripped 0 bases from V and 2 bases from J, with 11 bases between. This CDR3 comprises 15 residues. Germline-derived CDR1 and CDR2 are MNHEY and SVGEGT. The CDR3 DNA is TGTGCCAGCAGTTACTCTGTTGGAGCACCCTACGAGCAGTACGTC. Translated: CASSYSVGAPYEQYV.

This chain joins TRBV18 and TRBJ1-2; unclear D gene. The CDR3 is 15 residues long. Germline V gives CDR1 KGHSH, CDR2 LQKENI. V lost 3 bases and J lost 0, with 11 bases in between. This CDR3 is CASSPRTGPNYGYTF. The CDR3 DNA is TGTGCCAGCTCACCTCGGACGGGTCCTAACTATGGCTACACCTTC. Full variable domain (missing parts from reference TRBV18 and TRBJ1-2): NAGVMQNPRHLVRRRGQEARLRCSPMKGHSHVYWYRQLPEEGLKFMVYLQKENIIDESGMPKERFSAEFPKEGPSILRIQQVVRGDSAAYFCASSPRTGPNYGYTFGSGTRLTVV.

The V gene is TRBV2, the J gene TRBJ1-5; a weak D match, TRBD1 (5 bases). Germline loops: CDR1 SNHLY, CDR2 FYNNEI. V was shortened by 8 bases and J by 4 bases, with 18 bases between the two germline ends. The CDR3 has 15 amino acids. In DNA form, the CDR3 reads TGTGCCAGCTGCGAAGGGACGGTCAGAAATCAGCCCCAGCATTTT. The encoded protein is CASCEGTVRNQPQHF.

The V call is TRBV2, the J call TRBJ2-5, with TRBD2 matching over 7 bases. The CDR3 runs 12 residues. V was pared by 7 bases and J by 5 bases, with 4 bases of the junction left unmatched. Germline lookup yields CDR1 SNHLY and CDR2 FYNNEI. This CDR3 is CASILLAETQYF. CDR3 nucleotide sequence: TGTGCCAGCATCCTACTAGCGGAGACCCAGTACTTC.

The V and J genes are TRBV4-1 and TRBJ1-2; perhaps TRBD1 as D (5 bases). Germline V CDR1 and CDR2: MGHRA, YSYEKL. This CDR3 region has 14 residues. Trimming stripped 2 bases from V and 2 bases from J, with 9 bases between. The CDR3 DNA is TGCGCCAGCAGCCAACGTCCAGGGAACTATGGCTACACCTTC. Encoded protein: CASSQRPGNYGYTF.

V is TRBV2 and J is TRBJ1-5; tentative D call: TRBD1 (5 bases). The CDR3 consists of 13 residues. V was shortened by 8 bases and J by 7 bases, with 15 bases between the two germline ends. CDR1 SNHLY and CDR2 FYNNEI come from the germline V gene. This chain's CDR3 is CASALAGYQPQHF. The CDR3 nucleotides are TGTGCCAGCGCCTTGGCAGGGTACCAGCCCCAGCATTTT.

This clone occurred once. The V gene is TRBV5-6, the J gene TRBJ1-2, with D uncertain. The CDR3 spans 15 residues. The V gene's germline CDR1 is SGHDT and CDR2 YYEEEE. V lost 0 bases and J 2 bases, leaving 11 bases between the germline ends. The CDR3 sequence is CASSLVSIRNYGYTF. The CDR3 DNA reads TGTGCCAGCAGCTTGGTTTCTATTAGGAACTATGGCTACACCTTC. The full variable domain, its missing parts supplied by reference TRBV5-6 and TRBJ1-2, is DAGVTQSPTHLIKTRGQQVTLRCSPKSGHDTVSWYQQALGQGPQFIFQYYEEEERQRGNFPDRFSGHQFPNYSSELNVNALLLGDSALYLCASSLVSIRNYGYTFGSGTRLTVV.

This chain connects TRBV6-4 to TRBJ1-1, with TRBD1 as a possible D gene (6 bases). Trimming stripped 8 bases from V and 6 bases from J, with 19 bases between. The CDR3 consists of 14 residues. Germline V CDR1 and CDR2: MRHNA, SNTAGT. The CDR3 DNA reads as TGTGCCAGCGAACTGGCCCGGGACACCTCTGAAGCTTTCTTT. It is translated as CASELARDTSEAFF.

This clone turned up a few times. The J gene is TRBJ2-2, the V gene TRBV6-6, with 9 bases that match TRBD1. V trimming: 4 bases; J trimming: 7 bases; junction bases outside the gene matches: 7. Per germline, CDR1 MNHNY and CDR2 SVGAGI (reference sequence). The CDR3 is 15 amino acids. The CDR3 bases are TGTGCCAGCAGTTTGACAGGGGGAAGGATCGGGGAGCTGTTTTTT. Residues: CASSLTGGRIGELFF.

The V and J genes are TRBV12-3 or TRBV12-4 and TRBJ2-5, with no clear D. V was clipped by 2 bases and J by 7 bases, with 8 bases between them. The CDR3 has 12 amino acids. CDR3 amino acids: CASSLLSGTQYF. As DNA, the CDR3 is TGTGCCAGCAGTTTATTATCAGGGACCCAGTACTTC.

The rearrangement joins TRBV7-7 to TRBJ2-2, with a possible D match to TRBD1 (6 bases). The CDR3 spans 15 residues. In germline, CDR1 is SSHAT, CDR2 FNYEAQ (reference sequence). V gave up 5 bases and J gave up 2 bases, with 12 bases separating them. This CDR3 reads CASSARTANTGELFF. The CDR3 DNA reads as TGTGCCAGCAGCGCTCGGACAGCCAACACCGGGGAGCTGTTTTTT.

J is TRBJ2-6 and V is TRBV5-1; D unclear. The CDR3 spans 15 residues. Trimming stripped 0 bases from V and 0 bases from J, with 4 bases between. The V gene's germline CDR1 is SGHRS and CDR2 YFSETQ. CDR3 sequence (DNA): TGCGCCAGCAGCTTGGTCCCCTCTGGGGCCAACGTCCTGACTTTC. This codes for CASSLVPSGANVLTF.

The V gene is TRBV11-2, the J gene TRBJ2-2; D perhaps matches TRBD1 (6 bases). This CDR3 comprises 15 residues. The V and J ends lost 6 bases and 2 bases respectively, with 13 bases between them. Germline lookup yields CDR1 SGHAT and CDR2 FQNNGV. The CDR3 nucleotides are TGTGCCAGCAGTAGAACAGGGACAAACACCGGGGAGCTGTTTTTT. This codes for CASSRTGTNTGELFF.

The chain has TRBV19 and TRBJ1-1; the D is unclear. Germline CDR1 and CDR2: LNHDA and SQIVND (reference sequence). Trimming took 5 bases from V and 0 from J, leaving 10 bases between them. The CDR3 is made up of 14 amino acids. The CDR3 here is CASSFRPMNTEAFF. CDR3 nucleotides: TGTGCCAGTAGTTTCAGACCGATGAACACTGAAGCTTTCTTT.

This clone has only one observation. J is TRBJ2-5 and V is TRBV18, with D unclear. The CDR3 has 13 amino acids. Per the germline V gene, CDR1 is KGHSH and CDR2 is LQKENI. V dropped 2 bases and J dropped 3 bases, with 7 bases sitting between them. CDR3 in DNA: TGTGCCAGCTCACCAAGGCACGAAGAGACCCAGTACTTC. Translating it yields CASSPRHEETQYF.

V gene TRBV6-4 combines with J gene TRBJ2-2; D tentatively reads TRBD1 or TRBD2 (5 bases each). The CDR3 loop spans 16 amino acids. Per the germline V gene, CDR1 is MRHNA and CDR2 is SNTAGT. V lost 6 bases and J lost 1, with 15 bases in between. CDR3 in DNA: TGTGCCAGCAGACCTCCCCGAGGGGTGAACACCGGGGAGCTGTTTTTT. Encoded protein: CASRPPRGVNTGELFF.